The T cell receptor (beta chain) described here comes from a study of regulatory T cells in long-lasting Graves disease. The length of the CDR3 is 18 residues. Germline V gives CDR1 DFQATT, CDR2 SNEGSKA (reference sequence). Unmatched junction bases numbered 14, after V lost 1 base and J lost 0 bases. According to the study, TCR beta libraries were built with iRepertoire HTBI primers and CDR3-region Arm-PCR. TCRdb re-called the multiplex PCR reads through MiXCR, storing one row per CDR3 protein. Among nearly 350,000 distinct CDR3 sequences, about 20% were seen once, and the ten largest hold around 30%. Remarks on this clonotype: Its target is not known.

Study-level findings and limits: Tissue studied was limited to peripheral blood, excluding thyroid tissue. Few sampled subjects may have lowered accuracy. Patients with persistent disease showed a bias toward TRBV28, TRBJ1-2 and TRBJ2-5.

Time point meaning: persistent/refractory GD, antithyroid drugs over 5 years with positive TRAb. The TCR library was made from RNA extracted from PBMCs. Patients met American Thyroid Association criteria for Graves' disease. Sequencing used peripheral blood mononuclear cells (PBMCs), obtained when the disease was refractory, from a patient treated with antithyroid drugs. The rearrangement joins TRBV20-1 to TRBJ2-7, with TRBD1 identical over 8 bases. This sequence originates from a female donor with Graves disease. Written as DNA, the CDR3 is TGCAGTGCTAGAGGGATACAGGGGGATCCCCTCAGCTCCTACGAGCAGTACTTC. Amino acids: CSARGIQGDPLSSYEQYF.